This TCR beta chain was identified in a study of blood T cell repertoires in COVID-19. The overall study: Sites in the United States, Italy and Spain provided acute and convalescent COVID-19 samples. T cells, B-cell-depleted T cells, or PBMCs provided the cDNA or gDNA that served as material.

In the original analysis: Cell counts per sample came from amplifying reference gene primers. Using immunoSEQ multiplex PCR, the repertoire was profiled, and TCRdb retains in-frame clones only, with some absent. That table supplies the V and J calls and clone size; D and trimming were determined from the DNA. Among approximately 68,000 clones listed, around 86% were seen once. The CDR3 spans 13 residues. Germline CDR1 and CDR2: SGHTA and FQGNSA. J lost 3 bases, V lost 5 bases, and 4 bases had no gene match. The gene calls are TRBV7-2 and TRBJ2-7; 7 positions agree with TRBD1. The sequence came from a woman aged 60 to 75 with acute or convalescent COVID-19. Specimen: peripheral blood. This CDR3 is CASSGWDSYEQYF. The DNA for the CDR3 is TGTGCCAGCAGCGGGTGGGACAGCTACGAGCAGTACTTC.